Here is one T cell receptor beta chain with its context. Its antigen is undetermined. Amplification used 60 Vbeta primers and 13 Jbeta primers. Profiled with immunoSEQ multiplex PCR; TCRdb holds only in-frame clones, not every one. The repertoire includes roughly 100,000 clones, 60% to 85% of them detected once, and around 5.1% sits in the top ten. This CDR3 region has 15 residues. The J segment lost 7 bases and the V segment lost 4 bases, leaving 6 bases of the junction unmatched. Per the germline V gene, CDR1 is SGHNT and CDR2 is YYREEE (reference sequence). This specimen belongs to a study of cytomegalovirus exposure and HLA in healthy donors. Study-level information: Previous work identified 100 million or so unique TCR beta sequences from about 200 million T cells.

Findings and caveats of the study: A few of the chains that were CMV-associated were confirmed in vitro to be specific for CMV antigens. Many donors shared some public TCRs, even though most TCR sequences were rare. A later analysis found that most CMV-associated TCR beta chains appeared HLA-restricted.

Sequencing used PBMCs. The chain employs TRBV5-4 and TRBJ1-5; TRBD1 matches at 12 bases. This sequence was found in a male donor in good health and CMV-seronegative. The CDR3, as DNA: TGTGCCAGCAGCCCGGGACAGGGGGCGGGGCAGCCCCAGCATTTT. It translates to CASSPGQGAGQPQHF. The full variable domain, with the rest looked up from reference TRBV5-4 and TRBJ1-5, is ETGVTQSPTHLIKTRGQQVTLRCSSQSGHNTVSWYQQALGQGPQFIFQYYREEENGRGNFPPRFSGLQFPNYSSELNVNALELDDSALYLCASSPGQGAGQPQHFGDGTRLSIL.